Each of the 8 T cell receptor beta chains below was sequenced from the same sample in a study of blood T cell repertoires in COVID-19. Some clones are missing from TCRdb's copy, which holds only in-frame ones; the method was immunoSEQ multiplex PCR. Among under 250,000 clones listed, 75% to 90% were seen once. The sequencing sample was made of PBMCs or T cells enriched from blood (not recorded which). All receptors derive from a woman aged 25 to 45 who had been exposed to COVID-19.

The chain links TRBV19 to TRBJ1-1; D is ambiguous. This CDR3 comprises 17 residues. Germline lookup yields CDR1 LNHDA and CDR2 SQIVND (reference sequence). V was clipped by 2 bases and J by 3 bases, with 19 bases between them. The CDR3 nucleotides are TGTGCCAGTAGTATAAGAGGCCCGGCAAGGAAAGACACTGAAGCTTTCTTT. Amino acids: CASSIRGPARKDTEAFF.

The rearrangement uses TRBV5-6 and TRBJ2-5; no reliable D call. The CDR3 contains 15 residues. Germline V lookup: CDR1 SGHDT, CDR2 YYEEEE. The V end lost 2 bases, the J end lost 3 bases, and 14 bases lay between the germline ends. This CDR3 is CASSLTTVVKETQYF. CDR3 bases: TGTGCCAGCAGCTTAACCACGGTAGTAAAAGAGACCCAGTACTTC.

The chain links TRBV2 to TRBJ2-7; 10 bases are shared with TRBD2. Losses at the gene ends were 5 bases for V and 2 bases for J; bases not matched to a gene: 3. The CDR3 extends over 14 amino acids. Germline CDR1 SNHLY, CDR2 FYNNEI. In nucleotides, the CDR3 is TGTGCCAGCAGTCGACTAGCGGGTGCCTACGAGCAGTACTTC. Translated: CASSRLAGAYEQYF.

This rearrangement joins TRBV10-3 to TRBJ2-3, with D possibly matching TRBD2 (5 bases). Germline values: CDR1 ENHRY, CDR2 SYGVKD. Trimming removed 10 bases from V and 1 base from J, with 18 bases in between. The CDR3 is made up of 15 amino acids. The CDR3 nucleotides are TGTGCCACCAACCCGAGCGGCCGAGGCACAGATACGCAGTATTTT. Its translation is CATNPSGRGTDTQYF.

J is TRBJ1-6 and V is TRBV3-1 (or the pseudogene TRBV3-2); TRBD1 is a possible D gene (6 bases). The V end lost 5 bases, the J end lost 5 bases, and 10 bases lay between the germline ends. CDR3 length: 14 amino acids. Germline V gives CDR1 LGHDT, CDR2 YNNKEL (reference sequence). Here the CDR3 reads CASSLGQNNSPLHF. The CDR3 nucleotides read TGTGCCAGCAGCTTAGGACAGAATAATTCACCCCTCCACTTT.

Here the CDR3 reads CASSQDIVGGLQETQYF. In DNA form, the CDR3 reads TGCGCCAGCAGCCAAGATATCGTCGGAGGGCTCCAAGAGACCCAGTACTTC. The rearrangement links TRBV4-1 to TRBJ2-5; D possibly corresponds to TRBD2 (6 bases). The CDR3 runs 17 residues. CDR1 and CDR2 from the germline V gene are MGHRA and YSYEKL. The V end was cut by 0 bases, the J end by 1 base, with 15 bases between.

There are a few counts of this clone. The chain employs TRBV19 and TRBJ1-6, with 8 nucleotides matching TRBD1. This CDR3 spans 14 amino acids. After removal of 6 bases from V and 9 bases from J, the junction contained 7 bases not matched to a gene. Germline CDR1 LNHDA, CDR2 SQIVND (reference sequence). CDR3 sequence (DNA): TGTGCCAGTAGAACGACAGGGGAAGTTTCACCCCTCCACTTT. Amino acid sequence: CASRTTGEVSPLHF.

About this clone: The sample holds other DNA sequences that translate to the same CDR3. CDR3: CASSPSGQGGQPQHF. CDR3 DNA sequence: TGTGCCAGCAGTCCATCTGGACAGGGAGGACAGCCCCAGCATTTT. The chain joins TRBV6-5 to TRBJ1-5; 8 bases are a match to TRBD1. The trim removed 5 bases at V and 7 bases at J, leaving 10 bases unmatched. This CDR3 contains 15 residues. CDR1 and CDR2 from the germline V gene are MNHEY and SVGAGI.